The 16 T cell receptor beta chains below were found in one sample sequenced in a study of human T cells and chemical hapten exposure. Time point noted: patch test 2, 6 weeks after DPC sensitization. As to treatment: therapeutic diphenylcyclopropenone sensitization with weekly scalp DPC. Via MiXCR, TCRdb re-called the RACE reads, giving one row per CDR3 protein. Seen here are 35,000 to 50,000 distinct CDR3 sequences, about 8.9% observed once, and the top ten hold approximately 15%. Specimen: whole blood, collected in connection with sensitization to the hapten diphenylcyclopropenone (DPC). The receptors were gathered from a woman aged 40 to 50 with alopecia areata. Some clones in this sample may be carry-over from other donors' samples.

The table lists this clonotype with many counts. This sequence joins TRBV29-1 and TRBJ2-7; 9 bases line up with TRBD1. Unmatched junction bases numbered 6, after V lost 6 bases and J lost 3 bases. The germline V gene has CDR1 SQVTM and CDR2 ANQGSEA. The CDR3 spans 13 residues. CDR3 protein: CSVTTGGGYEQYF. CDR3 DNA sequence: TGCAGCGTGACTACAGGGGGCGGCTACGAGCAGTACTTC.

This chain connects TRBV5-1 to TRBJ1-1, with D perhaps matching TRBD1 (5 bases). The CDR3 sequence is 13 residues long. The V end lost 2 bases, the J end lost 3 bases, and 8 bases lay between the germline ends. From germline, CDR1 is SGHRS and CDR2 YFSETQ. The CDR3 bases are TGCGCCAGCAGCTTTGAGGGGTACACTGAAGCTTTCTTT. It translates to CASSFEGYTEAFF.

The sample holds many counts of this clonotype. The CDR3 protein is CASSRKAGGALETQYF. CDR3 in DNA: TGCGCCAGCAGCCGAAAAGCGGGAGGGGCCCTGGAGACCCAGTACTTC. The chain recombines TRBV4-1 with TRBJ2-5; 10 bases are a match to TRBD2. V lost 4 bases, J lost 5 bases, and 10 bases stayed unmatched. Looked up from germline, CDR1 is MGHRA and CDR2 is YSYEKL. The length of the CDR3 is 16 residues.

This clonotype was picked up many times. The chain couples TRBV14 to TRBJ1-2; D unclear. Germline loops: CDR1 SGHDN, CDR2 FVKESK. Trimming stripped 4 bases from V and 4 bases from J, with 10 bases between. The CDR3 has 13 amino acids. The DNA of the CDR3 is TGTGCCAGCAGCCCGCAGGACCGCTATGGCTACACCTTC. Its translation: CASSPQDRYGYTF. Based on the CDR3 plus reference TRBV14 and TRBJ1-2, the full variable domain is EAGVTQFPSHSVIEKGQTVTLRCDPISGHDNLYWYRRVMGKEIKFLLHFVKESKQDESGMPNNRFLAERTGGTYSTLKVQPAELEDSGVYFCASSPQDRYGYTFGSGTRLTVV.

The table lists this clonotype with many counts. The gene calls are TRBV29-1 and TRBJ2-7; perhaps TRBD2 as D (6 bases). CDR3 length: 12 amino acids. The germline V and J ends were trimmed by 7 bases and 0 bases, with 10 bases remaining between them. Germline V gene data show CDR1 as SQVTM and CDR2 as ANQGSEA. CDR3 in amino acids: CSGGAGSYEQYF. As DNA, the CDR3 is TGCAGCGGGGGAGCGGGCTCCTACGAGCAGTACTTC.

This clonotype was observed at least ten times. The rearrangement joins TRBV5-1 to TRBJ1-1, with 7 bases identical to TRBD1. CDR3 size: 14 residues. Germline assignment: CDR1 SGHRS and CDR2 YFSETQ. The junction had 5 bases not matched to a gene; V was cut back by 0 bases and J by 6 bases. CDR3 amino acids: CASSLGVDRSEAFF. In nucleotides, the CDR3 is TGCGCCAGCAGCTTGGGCGTGGACAGGTCTGAAGCTTTCTTT.

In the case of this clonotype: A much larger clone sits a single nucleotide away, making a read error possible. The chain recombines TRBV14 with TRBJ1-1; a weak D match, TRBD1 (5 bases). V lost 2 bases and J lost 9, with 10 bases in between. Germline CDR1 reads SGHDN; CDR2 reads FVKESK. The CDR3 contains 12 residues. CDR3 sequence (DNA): TGTGCCAGCAGCCAAAACAGGATTAAAGCTTTCTTT. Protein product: CASSQNRIKAFF.

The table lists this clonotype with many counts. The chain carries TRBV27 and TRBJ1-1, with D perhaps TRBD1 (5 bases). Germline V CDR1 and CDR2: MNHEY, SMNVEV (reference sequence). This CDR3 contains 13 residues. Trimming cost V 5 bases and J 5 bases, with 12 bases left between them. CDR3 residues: CASSPGTKTEAFF. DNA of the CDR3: TGTGCCAGCAGTCCCGGGACGAAGACTGAAGCTTTCTTT.

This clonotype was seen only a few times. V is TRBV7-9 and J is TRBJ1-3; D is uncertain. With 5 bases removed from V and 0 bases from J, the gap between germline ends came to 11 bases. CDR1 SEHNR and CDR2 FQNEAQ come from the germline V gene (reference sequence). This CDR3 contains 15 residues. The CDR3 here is CASSPRRSSGNTIYF. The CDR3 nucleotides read TGTGCCAGCAGCCCCAGACGGAGCTCTGGAAACACCATATATTTT.

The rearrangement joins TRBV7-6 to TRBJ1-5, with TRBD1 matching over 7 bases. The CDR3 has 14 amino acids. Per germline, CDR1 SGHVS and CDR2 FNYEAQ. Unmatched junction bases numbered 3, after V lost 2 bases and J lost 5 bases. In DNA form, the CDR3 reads TGTGCCAGCAGCTTATATCAGGGGGATCAGCCCCAGCATTTT. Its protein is CASSLYQGDQPQHF.

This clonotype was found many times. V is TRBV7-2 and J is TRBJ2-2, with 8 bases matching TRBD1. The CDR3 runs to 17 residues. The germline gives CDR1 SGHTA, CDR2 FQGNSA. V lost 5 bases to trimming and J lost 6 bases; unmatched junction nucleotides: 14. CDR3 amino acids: CASSRIPVTGAPGELFF. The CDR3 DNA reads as TGTGCCAGCAGCCGTATCCCAGTGACAGGGGCTCCCGGGGAGCTGTTTTTT.

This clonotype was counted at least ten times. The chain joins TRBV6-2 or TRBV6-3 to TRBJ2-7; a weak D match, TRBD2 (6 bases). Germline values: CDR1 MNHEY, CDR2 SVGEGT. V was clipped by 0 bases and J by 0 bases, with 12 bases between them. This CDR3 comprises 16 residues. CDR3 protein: CASSYSGGGVSYEQYF. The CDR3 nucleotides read TGTGCCAGCAGTTACTCGGGCGGCGGGGTCTCCTACGAGCAGTACTTC.

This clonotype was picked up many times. The CDR3 reads CAIRDDRAGDGTNTEAFF. CDR3 sequence (DNA): TGTGCCATCAGAGATGACAGGGCGGGAGATGGGACGAACACTGAAGCTTTCTTT. The rearrangement uses TRBV10-3 and TRBJ1-1; 7 nucleotides agree with TRBD1. Germline V lookup: CDR1 ENHRY, CDR2 SYGVKD. This CDR3 region has 18 residues. J gave up 1 base and V 6 bases, and 17 bases lay outside the gene matches.

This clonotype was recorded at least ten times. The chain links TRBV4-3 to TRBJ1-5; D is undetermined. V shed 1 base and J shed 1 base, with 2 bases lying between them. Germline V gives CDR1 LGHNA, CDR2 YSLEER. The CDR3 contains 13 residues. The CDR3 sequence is CASSQASNQPQHF. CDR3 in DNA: TGCGCCAGCAGCCAAGCCAGCAATCAGCCCCAGCATTTT.

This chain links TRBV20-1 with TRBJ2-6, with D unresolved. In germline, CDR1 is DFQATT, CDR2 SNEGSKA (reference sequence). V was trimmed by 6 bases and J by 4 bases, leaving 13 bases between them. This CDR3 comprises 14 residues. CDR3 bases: TGCAGTGCCTGGGGATTCCCCGGGGCCAACGTCCTGACTTTC. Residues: CSAWGFPGANVLTF.

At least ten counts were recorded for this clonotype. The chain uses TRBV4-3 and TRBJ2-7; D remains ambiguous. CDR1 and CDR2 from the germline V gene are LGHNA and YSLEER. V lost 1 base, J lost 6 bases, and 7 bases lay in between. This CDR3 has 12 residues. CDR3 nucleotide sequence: TGCGCCAGCAGCCAAGTCGGCGGCGAGCAGTACTTC. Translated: CASSQVGGEQYF.